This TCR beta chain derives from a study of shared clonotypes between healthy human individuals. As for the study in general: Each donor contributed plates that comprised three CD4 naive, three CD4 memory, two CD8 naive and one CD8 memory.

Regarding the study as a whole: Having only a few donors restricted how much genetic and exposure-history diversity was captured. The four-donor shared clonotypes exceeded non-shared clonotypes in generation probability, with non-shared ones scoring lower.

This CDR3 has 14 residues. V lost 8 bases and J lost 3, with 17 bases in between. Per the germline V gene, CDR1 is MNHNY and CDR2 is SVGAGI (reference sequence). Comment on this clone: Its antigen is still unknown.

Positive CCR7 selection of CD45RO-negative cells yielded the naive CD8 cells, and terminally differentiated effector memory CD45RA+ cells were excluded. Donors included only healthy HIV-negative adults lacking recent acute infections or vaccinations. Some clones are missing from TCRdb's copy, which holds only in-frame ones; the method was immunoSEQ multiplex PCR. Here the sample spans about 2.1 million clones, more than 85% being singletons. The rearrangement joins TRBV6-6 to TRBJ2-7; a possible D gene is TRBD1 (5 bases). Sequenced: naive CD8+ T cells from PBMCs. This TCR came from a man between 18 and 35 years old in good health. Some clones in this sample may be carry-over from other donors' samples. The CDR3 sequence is CASSFPGLNYEQYF. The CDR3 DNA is TGTGCCAGCTCCTTCCCAGGGTTAAACTACGAGCAGTACTTC.